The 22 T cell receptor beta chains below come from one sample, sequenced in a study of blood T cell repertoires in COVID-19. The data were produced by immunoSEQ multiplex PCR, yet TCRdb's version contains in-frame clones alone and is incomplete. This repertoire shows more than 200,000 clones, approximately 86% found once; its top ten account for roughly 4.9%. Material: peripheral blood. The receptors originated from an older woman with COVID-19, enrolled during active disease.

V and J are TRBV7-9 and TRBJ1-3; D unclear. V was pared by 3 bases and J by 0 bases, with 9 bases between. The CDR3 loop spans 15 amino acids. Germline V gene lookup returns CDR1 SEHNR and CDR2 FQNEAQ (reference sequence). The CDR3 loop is CASSFSVGSGNTIYF. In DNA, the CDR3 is TGTGCCAGCAGCTTCTCGGTTGGCTCTGGAAACACCATATATTTT.

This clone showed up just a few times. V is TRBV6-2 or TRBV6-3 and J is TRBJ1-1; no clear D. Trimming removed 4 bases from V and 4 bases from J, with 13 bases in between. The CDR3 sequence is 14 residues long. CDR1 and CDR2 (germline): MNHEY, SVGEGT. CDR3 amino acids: CASSFVGGGTEAFF. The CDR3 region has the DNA TGTGCCAGCAGTTTTGTGGGAGGCGGCACTGAAGCTTTCTTT.

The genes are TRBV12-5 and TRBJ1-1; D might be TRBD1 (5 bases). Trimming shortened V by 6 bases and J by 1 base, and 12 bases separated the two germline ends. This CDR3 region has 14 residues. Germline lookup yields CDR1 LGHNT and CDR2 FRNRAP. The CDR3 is CASGRAGGNTEAFF. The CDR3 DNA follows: TGTGCTAGTGGCCGGGCCGGGGGGAACACTGAAGCTTTCTTT.

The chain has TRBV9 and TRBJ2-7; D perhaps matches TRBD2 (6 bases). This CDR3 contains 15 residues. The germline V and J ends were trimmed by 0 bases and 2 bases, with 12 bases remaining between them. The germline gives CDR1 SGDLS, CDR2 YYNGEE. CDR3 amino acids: CASSVAGSLAYEQYF. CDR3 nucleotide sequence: TGTGCCAGCAGCGTAGCCGGGAGTCTAGCCTACGAGCAGTACTTC.

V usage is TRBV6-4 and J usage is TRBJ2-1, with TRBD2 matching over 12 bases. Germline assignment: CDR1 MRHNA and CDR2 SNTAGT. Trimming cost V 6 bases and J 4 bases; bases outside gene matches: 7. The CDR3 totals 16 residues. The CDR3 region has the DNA TGTGCCAGCAGCCCAAGACTAGCGGGGGCATACAATGAGCAGTTCTTC. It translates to CASSPRLAGAYNEQFF.

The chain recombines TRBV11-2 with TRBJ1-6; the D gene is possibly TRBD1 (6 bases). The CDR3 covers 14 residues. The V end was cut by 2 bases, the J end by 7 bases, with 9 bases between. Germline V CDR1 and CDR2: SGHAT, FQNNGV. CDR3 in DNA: TGTGCCAGCAGCTTAAACAGGGTCAATTCACCCCTCCACTTT. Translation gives CASSLNRVNSPLHF.

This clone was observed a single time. The CDR3 reads CASSYSAGFGYEQYF. The CDR3 DNA sequence: TGTGCCAGCAGTTACTCGGCAGGGTTCGGGTACGAGCAGTACTTC. V gene TRBV6-2 or TRBV6-3 combines with J gene TRBJ2-7; possibly TRBD1 for D (5 bases). CDR1 is MNHEY, CDR2 SVGEGT, per germline. The V end lost 0 bases, the J end lost 4 bases, and 13 bases lay between the germline ends. The CDR3 has 15 amino acids.

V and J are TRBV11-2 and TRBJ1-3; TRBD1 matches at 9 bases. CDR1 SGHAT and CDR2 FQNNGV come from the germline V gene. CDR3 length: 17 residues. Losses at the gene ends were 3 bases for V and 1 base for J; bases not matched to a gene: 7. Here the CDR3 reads CASSFLPGQGSGNTIYF. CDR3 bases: TGTGCCAGCAGCTTCCTACCGGGACAGGGATCTGGAAACACCATATATTTT.

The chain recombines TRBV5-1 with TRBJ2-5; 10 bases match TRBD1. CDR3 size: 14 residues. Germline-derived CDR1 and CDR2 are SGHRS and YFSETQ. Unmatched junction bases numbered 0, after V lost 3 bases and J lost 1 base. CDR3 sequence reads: CASSWTGGQETQYF. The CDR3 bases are TGCGCCAGCAGCTGGACAGGGGGCCAAGAGACCCAGTACTTC.

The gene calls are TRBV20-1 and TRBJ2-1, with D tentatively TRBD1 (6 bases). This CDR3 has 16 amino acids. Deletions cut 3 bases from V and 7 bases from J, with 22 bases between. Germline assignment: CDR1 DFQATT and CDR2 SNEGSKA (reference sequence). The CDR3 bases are TGCAGTGCTAGTCATCAGGGGAAGGGGCTAGGAAATGAGCAGTTCTTC. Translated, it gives CSASHQGKGLGNEQFF.

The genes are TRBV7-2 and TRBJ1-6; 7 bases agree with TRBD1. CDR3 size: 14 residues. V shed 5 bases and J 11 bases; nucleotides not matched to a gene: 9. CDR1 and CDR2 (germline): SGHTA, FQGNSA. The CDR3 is CASSQSRQGTPLHF. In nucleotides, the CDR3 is TGTGCCAGCAGCCAATCAAGACAGGGCACACCCCTCCACTTT.

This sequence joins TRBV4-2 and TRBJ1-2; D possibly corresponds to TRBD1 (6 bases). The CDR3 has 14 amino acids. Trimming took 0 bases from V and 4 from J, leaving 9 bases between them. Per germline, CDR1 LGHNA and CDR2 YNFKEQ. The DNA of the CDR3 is TGTGCCAGCAGCCAAGACCCGGACAGCTATGGCTACACCTTC. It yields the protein CASSQDPDSYGYTF.

This CDR3 reads CASSLVWTGGTYSNQPQHF. CDR3 DNA sequence: TGTGCCAGCAGCTTAGTGTGGACAGGGGGCACCTATAGCAATCAGCCCCAGCATTTT. This chain uses TRBV7-2 with TRBJ1-5; 11 positions agree with TRBD1. CDR1 is SGHTA and CDR2 is FQGNSA in the germline V gene. The CDR3 covers 19 residues. V dropped 1 base and J dropped 0; count of bases not matched to a gene: 8.

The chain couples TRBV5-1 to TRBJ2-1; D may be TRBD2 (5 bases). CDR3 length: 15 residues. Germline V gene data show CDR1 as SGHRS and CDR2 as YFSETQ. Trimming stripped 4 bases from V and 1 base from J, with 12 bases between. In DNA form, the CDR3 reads TGCGCCAGCAGCGGTGGACTGGGGTCCTACAATGAGCAGTTCTTC. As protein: CASSGGLGSYNEQFF.

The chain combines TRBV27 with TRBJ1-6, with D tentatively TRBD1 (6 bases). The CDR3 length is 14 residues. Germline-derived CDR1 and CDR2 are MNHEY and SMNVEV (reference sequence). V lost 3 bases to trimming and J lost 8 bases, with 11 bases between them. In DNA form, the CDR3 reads TGTGCCAGCAGTTTTCGGACAGAGGATTCACCCCTCCACTTT. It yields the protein CASSFRTEDSPLHF.

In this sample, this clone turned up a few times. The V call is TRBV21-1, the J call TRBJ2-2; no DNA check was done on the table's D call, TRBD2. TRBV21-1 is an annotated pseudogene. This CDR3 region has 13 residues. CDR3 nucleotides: TGTGCCAGCAGCAAGCGGCCGGACGGGGAGCTGTTTTTT. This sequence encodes CASSKRPDGELFF.

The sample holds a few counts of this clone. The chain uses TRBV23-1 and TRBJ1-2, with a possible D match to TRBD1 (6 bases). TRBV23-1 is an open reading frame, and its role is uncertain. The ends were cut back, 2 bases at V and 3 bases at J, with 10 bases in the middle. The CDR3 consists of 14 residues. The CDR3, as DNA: TGCGCCAGCAGTCAAGGCACAGGGTACTATGGCTACACCTTC. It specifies CASSQGTGYYGYTF.

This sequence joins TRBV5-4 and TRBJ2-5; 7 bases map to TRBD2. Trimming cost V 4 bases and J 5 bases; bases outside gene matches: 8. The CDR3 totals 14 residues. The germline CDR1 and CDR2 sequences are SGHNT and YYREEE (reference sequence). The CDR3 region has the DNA TGTGCCAGCAGCCAGGCGGGAGTATGGGAGACCCAGTACTTC. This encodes CASSQAGVWETQYF.

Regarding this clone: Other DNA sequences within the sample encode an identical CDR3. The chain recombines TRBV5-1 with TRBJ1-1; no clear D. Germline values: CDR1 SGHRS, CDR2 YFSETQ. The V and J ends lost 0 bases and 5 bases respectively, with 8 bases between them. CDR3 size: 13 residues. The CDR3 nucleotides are TGCGCCAGCAGCTTGGGGCGGGGAACTGAAGCTTTCTTT. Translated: CASSLGRGTEAFF.

As DNA, the CDR3 is TGCGCCAGCAGCCCGGGACTAGCGGGAGGGTACAATGAGCAGTTCTTC. Amino acids: CASSPGLAGGYNEQFF. This chain links TRBV4-1 with TRBJ2-1, with 16 bases identical to TRBD2. Per the germline V gene, CDR1 is MGHRA and CDR2 is YSYEKL. Trimming cost V 4 bases and J 4 bases; bases outside gene matches: 1. This CDR3 spans 16 amino acids.

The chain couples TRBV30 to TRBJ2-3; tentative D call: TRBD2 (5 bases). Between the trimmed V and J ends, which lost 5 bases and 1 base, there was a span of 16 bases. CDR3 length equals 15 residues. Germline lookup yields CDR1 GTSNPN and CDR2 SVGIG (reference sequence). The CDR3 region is CAWWRVRIGTDTQYF. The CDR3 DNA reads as TGTGCCTGGTGGCGGGTTAGGATTGGCACAGATACGCAGTATTTT.

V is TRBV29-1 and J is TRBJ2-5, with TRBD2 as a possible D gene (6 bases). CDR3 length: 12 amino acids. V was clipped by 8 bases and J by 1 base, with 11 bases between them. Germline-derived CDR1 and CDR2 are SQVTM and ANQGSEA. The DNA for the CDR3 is TGCAGCTGTGCGGAGGGCCAAGAGACCCAGTACTTC. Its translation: CSCAEGQETQYF.